The 7 T cell receptor beta chains in this list originate from one sample, sequenced in a study of shared clonotypes between healthy human individuals. Sequencing used immunoSEQ multiplex PCR; TCRdb keeps in-frame clones, though not all of them. Of fewer than 1.8 million clones listed, just under 99% were seen once; the top ten hold 0.36%. The sample was naive CD4+ T cells sorted from blood. The subset denotes: CD45RA+ positively selected. These TCRs come from a man aged 30 to 45 in good health.

The chain uses TRBV7-3 and TRBJ1-1; D uncertain. The CDR3 contains 15 residues. Trimming cost V 1 base and J 1 base, with 10 bases left between them. CDR1 is SGHTA, CDR2 FQGTGA, per germline. CDR3 bases: TGTGCCAGCAGCTTAATGGCAGCCTCGAACACTGAAGCTTTCTTT. This gives the protein CASSLMAASNTEAFF.

The chain couples TRBV30 to TRBJ2-7; perhaps D is TRBD1 or TRBD2 (6 bases each). V was pared by 5 bases and J by 2 bases, with 13 bases between. Per germline, CDR1 GTSNPN and CDR2 SVGIG (reference sequence). This CDR3 has 13 amino acids. CDR3 residues: CAWQRGRTYEQYF. The CDR3 coding sequence is TGTGCCTGGCAACGGGGGCGGACCTACGAGCAGTACTTC.

This clone was detected once. The rearrangement joins TRBV6-5 to TRBJ1-1; D gene uncertain. Germline CDR1 and CDR2: MNHEY and SVGAGI. The V end was cut by 0 bases, the J end by 0 bases, with 5 bases between. The CDR3 extends over 14 amino acids. CDR3 sequence (DNA): TGTGCCAGCAGTTACTCGATAATGAACACTGAAGCTTTCTTT. It encodes CASSYSIMNTEAFF.

The chain employs TRBV10-3 and TRBJ2-2; 9 nucleotides line up with TRBD1. J was trimmed by 5 bases and V by 1 base; bases with no gene match: 2. Germline CDR1 ENHRY, CDR2 SYGVKD. The CDR3 totals 15 residues. The CDR3 DNA follows: TGTGCCATCAGTGAGTTTGGACAGGGGACCGGGGAGCTGTTTTTT. This encodes CAISEFGQGTGELFF.

In this sample, this clone turned up once. The rearrangement uses TRBV10-3 and TRBJ1-2; a possible D gene is TRBD1 (5 bases). The ends were cut back, 11 bases at V and 4 bases at J, with 23 bases in the middle. The CDR3 totals 15 residues. Germline CDR1 is ENHRY and CDR2 is SYGVKD. The CDR3 protein is CASGPQVSPLYGYTF. Written as DNA, the CDR3 is TGTGCCTCGGGGCCCCAGGTTTCCCCTCTCTATGGCTACACCTTC.

About this clone: Other DNA sequences within the sample encode an identical CDR3. The J gene is TRBJ2-3, the V gene TRBV5-1; possibly TRBD1 for D (6 bases). Germline CDR1 is SGHRS and CDR2 is YFSETQ. V lost 3 bases and J 2 bases, leaving 10 bases between the germline ends. This CDR3 spans 14 amino acids. The CDR3 reads CASSSGQFTDTQYF. The CDR3 DNA sequence: TGCGCCAGCAGCTCTGGACAGTTCACAGATACGCAGTATTTT.

V gene TRBV5-1 combines with J gene TRBJ2-1; D is possibly TRBD1 (5 bases). CDR1 and CDR2 (germline): SGHRS, YFSETQ. CDR3 length: 16 residues. V was trimmed by 0 bases and J by 0 bases, leaving 10 bases between them. The CDR3 sequence is CASSLGQLTSYNEQFF. The CDR3 DNA follows: TGCGCCAGCAGCTTGGGACAGCTTACCTCCTACAATGAGCAGTTCTTC.